This T cell receptor (beta chain) was retrieved from a study of T cell responses to AZD1222 COVID-19 vaccine. Recipients boosted at about 4 weeks or about 12 weeks are pooled. Notes on this clone: Its specificity is unknown.

Profiling relied on immunoSEQ multiplex PCR, and the TCRdb table lists in-frame clones only, not all of them. The sample holds fewer than 70,000 clones; approximately 89% are singletons and the top ten take 5% to 6.5%. General observations from the study: The number of AZD1222 recipients seropositive at baseline was only five to seven. Clonal diversity was possibly underestimated, and white British individuals and females predominated among donors.

Trimming removed 0 bases from V and 7 bases from J; junction bases left unmatched: 3. CDR1 MNHNS and CDR2 SASEGT come from the germline V gene. There are 14 residues in the CDR3. The sequences come from peripheral blood, collected 28 days after the second AZD1222 dose. The receptor was isolated from an adult who received the AZD1222 COVID-19 vaccine. This rearrangement joins TRBV6-1 to TRBJ1-2, with 9 bases aligning to TRBD1. DNA of the CDR3: TGTGCCAGCAGTGAAGCAGGACAGGGGCTTGGCTACACCTTC. It translates to CASSEAGQGLGYTF.